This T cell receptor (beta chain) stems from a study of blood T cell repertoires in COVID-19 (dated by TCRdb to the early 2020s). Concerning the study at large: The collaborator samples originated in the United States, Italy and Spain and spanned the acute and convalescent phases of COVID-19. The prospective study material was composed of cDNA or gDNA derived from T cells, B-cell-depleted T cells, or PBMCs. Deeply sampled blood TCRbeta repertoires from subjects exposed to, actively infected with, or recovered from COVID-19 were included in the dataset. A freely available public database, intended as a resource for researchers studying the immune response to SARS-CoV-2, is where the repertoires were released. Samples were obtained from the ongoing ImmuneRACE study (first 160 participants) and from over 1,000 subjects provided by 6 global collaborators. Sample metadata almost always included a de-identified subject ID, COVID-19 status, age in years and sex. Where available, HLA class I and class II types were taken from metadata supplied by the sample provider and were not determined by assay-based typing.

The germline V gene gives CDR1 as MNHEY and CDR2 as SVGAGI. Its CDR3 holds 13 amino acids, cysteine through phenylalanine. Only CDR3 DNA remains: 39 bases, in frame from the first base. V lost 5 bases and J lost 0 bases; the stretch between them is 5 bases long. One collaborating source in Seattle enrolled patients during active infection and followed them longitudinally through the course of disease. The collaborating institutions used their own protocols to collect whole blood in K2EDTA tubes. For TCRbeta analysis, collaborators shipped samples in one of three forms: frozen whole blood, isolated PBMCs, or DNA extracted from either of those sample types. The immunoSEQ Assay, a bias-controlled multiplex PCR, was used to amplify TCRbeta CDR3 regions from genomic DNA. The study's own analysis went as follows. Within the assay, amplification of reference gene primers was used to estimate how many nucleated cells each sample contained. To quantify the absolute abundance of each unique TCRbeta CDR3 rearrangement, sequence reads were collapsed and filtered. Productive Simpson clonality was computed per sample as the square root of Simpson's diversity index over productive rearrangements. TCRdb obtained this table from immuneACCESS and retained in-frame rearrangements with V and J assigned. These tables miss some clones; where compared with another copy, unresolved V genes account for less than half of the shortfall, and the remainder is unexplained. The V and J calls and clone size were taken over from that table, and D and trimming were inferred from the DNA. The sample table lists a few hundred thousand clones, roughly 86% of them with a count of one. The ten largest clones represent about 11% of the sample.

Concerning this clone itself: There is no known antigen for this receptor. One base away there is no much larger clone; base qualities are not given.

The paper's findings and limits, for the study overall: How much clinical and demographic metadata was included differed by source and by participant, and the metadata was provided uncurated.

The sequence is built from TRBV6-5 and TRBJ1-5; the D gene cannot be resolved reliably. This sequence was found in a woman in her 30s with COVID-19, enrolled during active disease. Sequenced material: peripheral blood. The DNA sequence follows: TGTGCCAGCAGTCAGAATAGCAATCAGCCCCAGCATTTT. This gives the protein CASSQNSNQPQHF.